This is a list of T cell receptor beta chains from one sample in a study of blood T cell repertoires in COVID-19. Clones were sequenced by immunoSEQ multiplex PCR, and TCRdb holds only the in-frame ones, with some missing. Among approximately 240,000 clones listed, approximately 79% were seen once. The sequenced sample was peripheral blood. Every receptor here comes from a woman older than 75 with active or convalescent COVID-19. The CDR3 runs from the conserved cysteine through the conserved F or W. The D gene is left open where the match is weak. Clone size is stated in some rows and not others, as once, few, many or a class when expanded.

D gene: NA
J gene: TRBJ1-5
CDR3 length: 18
V gene: TRBV21-1
clone size: NA
CDR3 DNA: TGTGCCAGCAGCAAACTGGACAGGGTAACACATAGCAATCAGCCCCAGCATTTT
CDR3 protein: CASSKLDRVTHSNQPQHF

D gene: TRBD2
J gene: TRBJ2-7
CDR3 length: 15
V gene: TRBV6-5
clone size: once
CDR3 DNA: TGTGCCAGCAGCGCCCCTAGCGGGAGCTTCTACGAGCAGTACTTC
CDR3 protein: CASSAPSGSFYEQYF

D gene: TRBD2
J gene: TRBJ2-1
CDR3 length: 14
V gene: TRBV6-5
clone size: NA
CDR3 DNA: TGTGCCAGTAGCGGGAGGGCGTCCTACAATGAGCAGTTCTTC
CDR3 protein: CASSGRASYNEQFF

D gene: NA
J gene: TRBJ1-1
CDR3 length: 14
V gene: TRBV2
clone size: NA
CDR3 DNA: TGTGCCAGCAGTGAGGTTCGAGGGAGGACTGAAGCTTTCTTT
CDR3 protein: CASSEVRGRTEAFF

D gene: TRBD1
J gene: TRBJ1-3
CDR3 length: 14
V gene: TRBV6-5
clone size: NA
CDR3 DNA: TGTGCCAGCAGAGGACAGGGGGAAGGAAACACCATATATTTT
CDR3 protein: CASRGQGEGNTIYF

D gene: TRBD1
J gene: TRBJ2-5
CDR3 length: 16
V gene: TRBV18
clone size: NA
CDR3 DNA: TGTGCCAGCTCACAACTGGGACAGAACGGCTTCGAGACCCAGTACTTC
CDR3 protein: CASSQLGQNGFETQYF

D gene: TRBD1
J gene: TRBJ1-2
CDR3 length: 13
V gene: TRBV28
clone size: once
CDR3 DNA: TGTGCCAGCCGACGGACAGGCAACTATGGCTACACCTTC
CDR3 protein: CASRRTGNYGYTF

D gene: NA
J gene: TRBJ1-1
CDR3 length: 13
V gene: TRBV2
clone size: NA
CDR3 DNA: TGTGCCAGCACGGGACACCCGAACACTGAAGCTTTCTTT
CDR3 protein: CASTGHPNTEAFF

D gene: NA
J gene: TRBJ1-1
CDR3 length: 17
V gene: TRBV9
clone size: NA
CDR3 DNA: TGTGCCAGCAGCCTCTCGGCCCCGCCAGACATGAACACTGAAGCTTTCTTT
CDR3 protein: CASSLSAPPDMNTEAFF

D gene: NA
J gene: TRBJ2-7
CDR3 length: 14
V gene: TRBV10-3
clone size: NA
CDR3 DNA: TGTGCCATCAGTTCCAGGGGTCTCTCCTACGAGCAGTACTTC
CDR3 protein: CAISSRGLSYEQYF

D gene: NA
J gene: TRBJ1-6
CDR3 length: 14
V gene: TRBV28
clone size: NA
CDR3 DNA: TGTGCCAGCAGTTTGGAGCTGATGAATTCACCCCTCCACTTT
CDR3 protein: CASSLELMNSPLHF

D gene: NA
J gene: TRBJ1-2
CDR3 length: 13
V gene: TRBV12-3/TRBV12-4
clone size: once
CDR3 DNA: TGTGCCAGCACCCCTGGACAGAGCTATGGCTACACCTTC
CDR3 protein: CASTPGQSYGYTF

D gene: NA
J gene: TRBJ1-6
CDR3 length: 13
V gene: TRBV28
clone size: NA
CDR3 DNA: TGTGCCAGCAGCCCCCAATTTAATTCACCCCTCCACTTT
CDR3 protein: CASSPQFNSPLHF

D gene: NA
J gene: TRBJ2-7
CDR3 length: 15
V gene: TRBV4-1
clone size: NA
CDR3 DNA: TGCGCCAGCAGCCAAGATTTCGGGATGGACTACGAGCAGTACTTC
CDR3 protein: CASSQDFGMDYEQYF

D gene: TRBD2
J gene: TRBJ2-7
CDR3 length: 14
V gene: TRBV3-1/TRBV3-2
clone size: few
CDR3 DNA: TGTGCCAGCAGCCGGGAGGGAAGCTCCTACGAGCAGTACTTC
CDR3 protein: CASSREGSSYEQYF

D gene: TRBD1
J gene: TRBJ1-1
CDR3 length: 16
V gene: TRBV7-6
clone size: NA
CDR3 DNA: TGTGCCAGCAGCTTAGGACAGGGGGCATCGAACACTGAAGCTTTCTTT
CDR3 protein: CASSLGQGASNTEAFF

D gene: NA
J gene: TRBJ1-1
CDR3 length: 15
V gene: TRBV21-1
clone size: NA
CDR3 DNA: TGTGCCAGCAGCTTCCCAAGGGACAGGGAGAACCAAGCTTTCTTT
CDR3 protein: CASSFPRDRENQAFF

D gene: TRBD1
J gene: TRBJ2-3
CDR3 length: 16
V gene: TRBV5-4
clone size: NA
CDR3 DNA: TGTGCCAGCAGCTTGGGACAGGGGGCATCCACAGATACGCAGTATTTT
CDR3 protein: CASSLGQGASTDTQYF

D gene: TRBD2
J gene: TRBJ2-1
CDR3 length: 16
V gene: TRBV19
clone size: NA
CDR3 DNA: TGTGCCAGTAGTGTTTCGGGACTAGCGGTTAACAATGAGCAGTTCTTC
CDR3 protein: CASSVSGLAVNNEQFF

D gene: TRBD1
J gene: TRBJ1-1
CDR3 length: 17
V gene: TRBV6-1
clone size: NA
CDR3 DNA: TGTGCCAGCAGTGAAGCGAGGACAGGGCGGGTGAACACTGAAGCTTTCTTT
CDR3 protein: CASSEARTGRVNTEAFF

D gene: TRBD2
J gene: TRBJ2-3
CDR3 length: 16
V gene: TRBV30
clone size: NA
CDR3 DNA: TGTGCCTGGAGTATGACTAGCGGGAGGTTCACAGATACGCAGTATTTT
CDR3 protein: CAWSMTSGRFTDTQYF

D gene: TRBD1
J gene: TRBJ1-2
CDR3 length: 16
V gene: TRBV28
clone size: NA
CDR3 DNA: TGTGCCAGCAGGGAACCGGGACAGGGAAAGAGGTATGGCTACACCTTC
CDR3 protein: CASREPGQGKRYGYTF

D gene: TRBD1
J gene: TRBJ2-1
CDR3 length: 12
V gene: TRBV2
clone size: NA
CDR3 DNA: TGTGCCAGCAGGACAGGGGGCGATGAGCAGTTCTTC
CDR3 protein: CASRTGGDEQFF

D gene: TRBD1
J gene: TRBJ1-5
CDR3 length: 16
V gene: TRBV6-1
clone size: NA
CDR3 DNA: TGTGCCAGCAGTGAAAGGGTTGGGACAGGGAGGCAGCCCCAGCATTTT
CDR3 protein: CASSERVGTGRQPQHF

D gene: NA
J gene: TRBJ1-2
CDR3 length: 13
V gene: TRBV7-8
clone size: once
CDR3 DNA: TGTGCCAGCAGCCCAGCTCCCCGGGGTGGCTACACCTTC
CDR3 protein: CASSPAPRGGYTF

D gene: TRBD1
J gene: TRBJ2-3
CDR3 length: 17
V gene: TRBV5-4
clone size: NA
CDR3 DNA: TGTGCCAGCAGCTTGGTTGTTACAGGGGGCTATGTAGATACGCAGTATTTT
CDR3 protein: CASSLVVTGGYVDTQYF

D gene: TRBD1
J gene: TRBJ1-5
CDR3 length: 14
V gene: TRBV7-8
clone size: NA
CDR3 DNA: TGTGCCAGCAGCCCCGGGACAGTCAATCAGCCCCAGCATTTT
CDR3 protein: CASSPGTVNQPQHF

D gene: NA
J gene: TRBJ2-2
CDR3 length: 13
V gene: TRBV9
clone size: NA
CDR3 DNA: TGTGCCAGCAGCGCGGGATACACCGGGGAGCTGTTTTTT
CDR3 protein: CASSAGYTGELFF

D gene: TRBD1
J gene: TRBJ2-5
CDR3 length: 15
V gene: TRBV18
clone size: NA
CDR3 DNA: TGTGCCAGCTCGGGCCTGACAGGGGGTCAAGAGACCCAGTACTTC
CDR3 protein: CASSGLTGGQETQYF

D gene: TRBD2
J gene: TRBJ2-7
CDR3 length: 14
V gene: TRBV28
clone size: NA
CDR3 DNA: TGTGCCAGCAGTGGGACTAGCGGGAGTTACGAGCAGTACTTC
CDR3 protein: CASSGTSGSYEQYF

D gene: NA
J gene: TRBJ1-1
CDR3 length: 16
V gene: TRBV15
clone size: NA
CDR3 DNA: TGTGCCACCAGCAGAGATACCGAAATGGCGTCAGGCCGCCCGGTCTTT
CDR3 protein: CATSRDTEMASGRPVF

D gene: NA
J gene: TRBJ2-7
CDR3 length: 14
V gene: TRBV28
clone size: NA
CDR3 DNA: TGTGCCAGCAGTGTTACAGGGATCTCCTACGAGCAGTACTTC
CDR3 protein: CASSVTGISYEQYF

D gene: NA
J gene: TRBJ2-7
CDR3 length: 13
V gene: TRBV28
clone size: NA
CDR3 DNA: TGTGCCAGCAGGCGGACAGCAACCTACGAGCAGTACTTC
CDR3 protein: CASRRTATYEQYF

D gene: TRBD2
J gene: TRBJ2-1
CDR3 length: 17
V gene: TRBV30
clone size: NA
CDR3 DNA: TGTGCCTGGAGTGTACGAGTAAGGGAGGGACCCTACAATGAGCAGTTCTTC
CDR3 protein: CAWSVRVREGPYNEQFF

D gene: TRBD2
J gene: TRBJ2-1
CDR3 length: 15
V gene: TRBV5-1
clone size: NA
CDR3 DNA: TGCGCCAGCAGCCAAGGACTAGCGGGGTTTTATGAGCAGTTCTTC
CDR3 protein: CASSQGLAGFYEQFF

D gene: TRBD2
J gene: TRBJ2-3
CDR3 length: 15
V gene: TRBV4-2
clone size: once
CDR3 DNA: TGTGCCAGCAGCCAAGCAGCGGGGGGAGTAGATACGCAGTATTTT
CDR3 protein: CASSQAAGGVDTQYF

D gene: TRBD2
J gene: TRBJ2-3
CDR3 length: 17
V gene: TRBV24-1
clone size: NA
CDR3 DNA: TGTGCCACCAGTGATCGTGGACTAGCGGGGAGCACAGATACGCAGTATTTT
CDR3 protein: CATSDRGLAGSTDTQYF

D gene: NA
J gene: TRBJ1-1
CDR3 length: 15
V gene: TRBV28
clone size: NA
CDR3 DNA: TGTGCCAGCAGTGCCCCCCGGGGGGGGGAAACTGAAGCTTTCTTT
CDR3 protein: CASSAPRGGETEAFF

D gene: NA
J gene: TRBJ1-4
CDR3 length: 13
V gene: TRBV10-2
clone size: NA
CDR3 DNA: TGCGCCAGCAGTACGAGGGACAATAAGAAACTGTTTTTT
CDR3 protein: CASSTRDNKKLFF

D gene: NA
J gene: TRBJ1-1
CDR3 length: 17
V gene: TRBV21-1
clone size: NA
CDR3 DNA: TGTGCCAGCAGCAAAAGGGGGGGCCGAGTAGTGAACACTGAAGCTTTCTTT
CDR3 protein: CASSKRGGRVVNTEAFF

D gene: NA
J gene: TRBJ1-3
CDR3 length: 15
V gene: TRBV5-1
clone size: NA
CDR3 DNA: TGCGCCAGCAGCTTGTCATCAGGGGCTGGAAACACCATATATTTT
CDR3 protein: CASSLSSGAGNTIYF

D gene: TRBD1
J gene: TRBJ2-1
CDR3 length: 16
V gene: TRBV10-3
clone size: NA
CDR3 DNA: TGTGCCAGCCTACCGACAGGGGGCCAAAACTACAATGAGCAGTTCTTC
CDR3 protein: CASLPTGGQNYNEQFF

D gene: NA
J gene: TRBJ2-2
CDR3 length: 15
V gene: TRBV2
clone size: NA
CDR3 DNA: TGTGCCAGCCGAATAGGAACTCGCGGGACCGGGGAGCTGTTTTTT
CDR3 protein: CASRIGTRGTGELFF

D gene: TRBD2
J gene: TRBJ2-3
CDR3 length: 15
V gene: TRBV10-3
clone size: NA
CDR3 DNA: TGTGCCATCAGCGGACTAGCGGGCCCCTTAGATACGCAGTATTTT
CDR3 protein: CAISGLAGPLDTQYF

D gene: TRBD1
J gene: TRBJ1-2
CDR3 length: 16
V gene: TRBV27
clone size: NA
CDR3 DNA: TGTGCCAGCAGGTCCCCCGGGACAGGGCATATCTATGGCTACACCTTC
CDR3 protein: CASRSPGTGHIYGYTF

D gene: TRBD1
J gene: TRBJ2-1
CDR3 length: 14
V gene: TRBV5-1
clone size: NA
CDR3 DNA: TGCGCCAGCAGCGTGGACAGGGCTTACAATGAGCAGTTCTTC
CDR3 protein: CASSVDRAYNEQFF